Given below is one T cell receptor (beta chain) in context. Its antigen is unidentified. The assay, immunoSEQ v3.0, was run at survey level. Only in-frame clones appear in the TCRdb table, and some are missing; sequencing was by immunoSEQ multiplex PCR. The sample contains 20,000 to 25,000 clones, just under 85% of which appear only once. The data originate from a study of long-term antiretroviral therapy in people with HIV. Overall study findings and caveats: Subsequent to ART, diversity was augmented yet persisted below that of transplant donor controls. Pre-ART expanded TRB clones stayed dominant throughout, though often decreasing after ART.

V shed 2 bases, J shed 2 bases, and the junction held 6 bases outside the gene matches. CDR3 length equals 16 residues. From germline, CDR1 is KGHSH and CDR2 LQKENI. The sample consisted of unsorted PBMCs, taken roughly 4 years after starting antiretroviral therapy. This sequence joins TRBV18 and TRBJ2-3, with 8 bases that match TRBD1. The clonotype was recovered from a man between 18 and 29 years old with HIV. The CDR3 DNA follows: TGTGCCAGCTCACCAATGGACAGGGCTTCCACAGATACGCAGTATTTT. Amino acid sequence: CASSPMDRASTDTQYF.